These T cell receptor beta chains were read from a single sample in a study of siplizumab effects on memory and regulatory T cells. TCRdb's copy holds only in-frame clones and misses some; the assay was immunoSEQ multiplex PCR. The data contain about 120,000 clones, just under 95% of them singletons. Source material: non-Treg CD4+ T cells sorted from blood. Every receptor here comes from a human donor in good health. Both conserved end residues are part of each CDR3. Fields, in order: CDR3 length, D gene, J gene, V gene, clone size, CDR3 DNA, CDR3 protein. The D gene is left open where the match is weak. For some rows the clone size is stated as once, few or many, or as a class when expanded; others skip it.

len: 16
d_gene: NA
j_gene: TRBJ1-1
v_gene: TRBV5-4
abundance: once
CDR3nt: TGTGCCAGCAGCCAATCCACCCGGGGTACGGACACTGAAGCTTTCTTT
CDR3aa: CASSQSTRGTDTEAFF

len: 15
d_gene: TRBD1
j_gene: TRBJ2-7
v_gene: TRBV5-1
abundance: NA
CDR3nt: TGCGCCAGCAGCTTGGAGGCAGGGGGCAGTTACGAGCAGTACTTC
CDR3aa: CASSLEAGGSYEQYF

len: 14
d_gene: NA
j_gene: TRBJ1-1
v_gene: TRBV29-1
abundance: NA
CDR3nt: TGCAGCGTCTCGACTGACAGACCGAACACTGAAGCTTTCTTT
CDR3aa: CSVSTDRPNTEAFF

len: 14
d_gene: NA
j_gene: TRBJ1-1
v_gene: TRBV9
abundance: few
CDR3nt: TGTGCCAGCAGCGTATTGTCTGCTGGCACTGAAGCTTTCTTT
CDR3aa: CASSVLSAGTEAFF

len: 13
d_gene: TRBD1
j_gene: TRBJ1-4
v_gene: TRBV19
abundance: NA
CDR3nt: TGTGCCAGTAGAACGACAGGGGATGAAAAACTGTTTTTT
CDR3aa: CASRTTGDEKLFF

len: 12
d_gene: NA
j_gene: TRBJ1-1
v_gene: TRBV5-6
abundance: NA
CDR3nt: TGTGCCAGCAGCTTGTTGACCAATGAAGCTTTCTTT
CDR3aa: CASSLLTNEAFF

len: 16
d_gene: TRBD1
j_gene: TRBJ1-2
v_gene: TRBV13
abundance: NA
CDR3nt: TGTGCCAGCAGCCAACAGGGGACAGGGCAAAACTATGGCTACACCTTC
CDR3aa: CASSQQGTGQNYGYTF

len: 14
d_gene: NA
j_gene: TRBJ1-6
v_gene: TRBV30
abundance: NA
CDR3nt: TGTGCCTGGAGTGAGACCCGACGGGATTTGGCCCTCCACTTT
CDR3aa: CAWSETRRDLALHF

len: 16
d_gene: NA
j_gene: TRBJ2-7
v_gene: TRBV11-2
abundance: once
CDR3nt: TGTGCCAGCAGCTTAGATGGGGCCAAGAACTCCTACGAGCAGTACTTC
CDR3aa: CASSLDGAKNSYEQYF

len: 13
d_gene: NA
j_gene: TRBJ2-1
v_gene: TRBV18
abundance: NA
CDR3nt: TGTGCCAGCTCACCACCGGGCTACAATGAGCAGTTCTTC
CDR3aa: CASSPPGYNEQFF

len: 14
d_gene: NA
j_gene: TRBJ2-1
v_gene: TRBV19
abundance: NA
CDR3nt: TGTGCCAGTAGTATGGCCGGCAAGGGGAATGAGCAGTTCTTC
CDR3aa: CASSMAGKGNEQFF

len: 14
d_gene: NA
j_gene: TRBJ1-2
v_gene: TRBV4-2
abundance: NA
CDR3nt: TGTGCCAGCAGCCAAGAGCGGGGTAACTATGGCTACACCTTC
CDR3aa: CASSQERGNYGYTF

len: 15
d_gene: NA
j_gene: TRBJ1-5
v_gene: TRBV19
abundance: NA
CDR3nt: TGTGCCAGTAGTTTTAGGACAGATCTAGTTCAGCCCCAGCATTTT
CDR3aa: CASSFRTDLVQPQHF

len: 15
d_gene: NA
j_gene: TRBJ1-4
v_gene: TRBV10-3
abundance: NA
CDR3nt: TGTGCCATCAGTGAGTCCGGGCTGCAATACGAAAAACTGTTTTTT
CDR3aa: CAISESGLQYEKLFF

len: 14
d_gene: NA
j_gene: TRBJ1-2
v_gene: TRBV6-6
abundance: NA
CDR3nt: TGTGCCAGCAGAACGGGGGGGTCCAACTATGGCTACACCTTC
CDR3aa: CASRTGGSNYGYTF

len: 16
d_gene: TRBD1
j_gene: TRBJ1-2
v_gene: TRBV28
abundance: once
CDR3nt: TGTGCCAGCAGCCGACGACCGCCGGGACAGGGGGCTGGCTACACCTTC
CDR3aa: CASSRRPPGQGAGYTF

len: 13
d_gene: NA
j_gene: TRBJ2-1
v_gene: TRBV10-3
abundance: NA
CDR3nt: TGTGCCATCAGTGAGTCTGGGTTGAATGAGCAGTTCTTC
CDR3aa: CAISESGLNEQFF

len: 14
d_gene: NA
j_gene: TRBJ1-1
v_gene: TRBV5-4
abundance: once
CDR3nt: TGTGCCAGCAGATCCAGGGGAAGGGACACTGAAGCTTTCTTT
CDR3aa: CASRSRGRDTEAFF

len: 13
d_gene: NA
j_gene: TRBJ1-5
v_gene: TRBV4-3
abundance: NA
CDR3nt: TGCGCCAGCAGCCAAGAAGTTGGTCAGCCCCAGCATTTT
CDR3aa: CASSQEVGQPQHF

len: 15
d_gene: NA
j_gene: TRBJ2-5
v_gene: TRBV9
abundance: NA
CDR3nt: TGTGCCAGCAGCGTAGGGCTGGGGGGCCAAGAGACCCAGTACTTC
CDR3aa: CASSVGLGGQETQYF

len: 17
d_gene: NA
j_gene: TRBJ2-5
v_gene: TRBV5-1
abundance: once
CDR3nt: TGCGCCAGCAGCTTGAGGACCCTGGACAGTGTACAAGAGACCCAGTACTTC
CDR3aa: CASSLRTLDSVQETQYF

len: 15
d_gene: NA
j_gene: TRBJ2-7
v_gene: TRBV18
abundance: NA
CDR3nt: TGTGCCAGCTCCTCGAGCAATAAGGGGGGCGCCGAGCAGTACTTC
CDR3aa: CASSSSNKGGAEQYF

len: 15
d_gene: NA
j_gene: TRBJ2-1
v_gene: TRBV6-6
abundance: NA
CDR3nt: TGTGCCAGCAGTTACTCGGGGGCCCTGGGGAATGAGCAGTTCTTC
CDR3aa: CASSYSGALGNEQFF

len: 15
d_gene: TRBD1
j_gene: TRBJ1-1
v_gene: TRBV7-9
abundance: once
CDR3nt: TGTGCCAGCGCAGGCCCACCTAGGGGGCTAACTGAAGCTTTCTTT
CDR3aa: CASAGPPRGLTEAFF

len: 13
d_gene: NA
j_gene: TRBJ1-2
v_gene: TRBV11-2
abundance: NA
CDR3nt: TGTGCCAGCAGCGTCGGGGAGGGCTATGGCTACACCTTC
CDR3aa: CASSVGEGYGYTF

len: 13
d_gene: NA
j_gene: TRBJ2-3
v_gene: TRBV14
abundance: NA
CDR3nt: TGTGCCAGCAGCCAAGCCAAACGAGATACGCAGTATTTT
CDR3aa: CASSQAKRDTQYF

len: 13
d_gene: TRBD1
j_gene: TRBJ1-2
v_gene: TRBV5-1
abundance: once
CDR3nt: TGCGCCAGCAGCTTTGACAGGGCGGCTGGCTACACCTTC
CDR3aa: CASSFDRAAGYTF

len: 16
d_gene: NA
j_gene: TRBJ1-4
v_gene: TRBV6-1
abundance: NA
CDR3nt: TGTGCCATCAGTGGGACCCGGGACACATCTAATGAAAAACTGTTTTTT
CDR3aa: CAISGTRDTSNEKLFF

len: 17
d_gene: NA
j_gene: TRBJ1-4
v_gene: TRBV5-1
abundance: NA
CDR3nt: TGCGCCAGCAGCTGGGGGAAACAGGCACTCCAGGGTGAAAAACTGTTTTTT
CDR3aa: CASSWGKQALQGEKLFF

len: 14
d_gene: NA
j_gene: TRBJ2-1
v_gene: TRBV4-3
abundance: NA
CDR3nt: TGCGCCAGCAGCCAAGATGGCCGAGGGACAGAGCAGTTCTTC
CDR3aa: CASSQDGRGTEQFF